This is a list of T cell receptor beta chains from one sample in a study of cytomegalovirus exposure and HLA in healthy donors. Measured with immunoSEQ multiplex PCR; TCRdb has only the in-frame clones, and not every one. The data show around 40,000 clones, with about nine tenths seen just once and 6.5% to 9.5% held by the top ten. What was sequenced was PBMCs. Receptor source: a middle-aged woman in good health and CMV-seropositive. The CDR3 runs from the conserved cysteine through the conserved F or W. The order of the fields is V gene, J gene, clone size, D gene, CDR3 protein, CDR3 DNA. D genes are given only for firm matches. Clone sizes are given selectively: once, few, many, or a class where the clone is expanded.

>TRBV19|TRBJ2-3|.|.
CASSMTSTDTQYF
TGTGCCAGTAGTATGACTAGCACAGATACGCAGTATTTT
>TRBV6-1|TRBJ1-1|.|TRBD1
CASSPGQGGNTEAFF
TGTGCCAGCAGCCCTGGTCAGGGGGGGAACACTGAAGCTTTCTTT
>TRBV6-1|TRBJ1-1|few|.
CASSERAFF
TGTGCCAGCAGCGAGCGGGCTTTCTTT
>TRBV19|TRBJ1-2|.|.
CATQDSRGSNYGYTF
TGTGCCACCCAAGATTCCAGGGGATCGAACTATGGCTACACCTTC
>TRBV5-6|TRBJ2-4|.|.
CASSSRGDLAKNIQYF
TGTGCCAGCAGCTCTCGGGGAGATCTAGCCAAAAACATTCAGTACTTC
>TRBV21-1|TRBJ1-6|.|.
CASSKVCGTDNNSPLHF
TGTGCCAGCAGCAAAGTCTGCGGGACAGACAATAATTCACCCCTCCACTTT
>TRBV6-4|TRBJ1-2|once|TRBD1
CASSGDRGRGYTF
TGTGCCAGCAGTGGCGACAGGGGACGCGGCTACACCTTC
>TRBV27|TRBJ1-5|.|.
CASSLQGGSQPQHF
TGTGCCAGCAGTCTTCAGGGTGGAAGTCAGCCCCAGCATTTT
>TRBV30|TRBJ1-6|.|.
CAWSGPPGSPLHF
TGTGCCTGGAGTGGACCCCCGGGTTCACCCCTCCACTTT
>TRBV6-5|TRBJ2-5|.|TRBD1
CASSRRQGVETQYF
TGTGCCAGCAGCCGACGACAGGGAGTGGAGACCCAGTACTTC
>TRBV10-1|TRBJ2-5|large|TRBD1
CASSESYRGPGTQYF
TGCGCCAGCAGTGAGTCTTACAGGGGGCCGGGGACCCAGTACTTC
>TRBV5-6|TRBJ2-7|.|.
CASSLVRTVSYEQYF
TGTGCCAGCAGCTTGGTTAGGACAGTCAGCTACGAGCAGTACTTC
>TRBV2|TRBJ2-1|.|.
CASSEESGNEQFF
TGTGCCAGCAGTGAAGAAAGCGGTAATGAGCAGTTCTTC
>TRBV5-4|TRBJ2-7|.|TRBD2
CASSGGLAQYEQYF
TGTGCCAGCAGCGGGGGACTAGCCCAGTACGAGCAGTACTTC
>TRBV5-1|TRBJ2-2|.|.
CASSLDRVSGELFF
TGCGCCAGCAGCTTGGACAGGGTGAGCGGGGAGCTGTTTTTT
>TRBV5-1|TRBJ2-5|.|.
CASSLAGIQETQYF
TGCGCCAGCAGCCTGGCGGGGATCCAAGAGACCCAGTACTTC
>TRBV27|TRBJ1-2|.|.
CASSLAQNYGYTF
TGTGCCAGCAGTTTGGCACAGAACTATGGCTACACCTTC
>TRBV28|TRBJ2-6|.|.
CASSLPGGGGANVLTF
TGTGCCAGCAGTTTACCCGGTGGAGGTGGGGCCAACGTCCTGACTTTC
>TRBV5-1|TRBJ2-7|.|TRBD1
CASSLGGQTFYEQYF
TGCGCCAGCAGCTTGGGGGGACAGACTTTCTACGAGCAGTACTTC
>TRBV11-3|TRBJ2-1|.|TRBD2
CASSPEAGVAYNEQFF
TGTGCCAGCAGCCCAGAAGCGGGAGTTGCCTACAATGAGCAGTTCTTC
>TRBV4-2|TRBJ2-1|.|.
CASSQERENNEQFF
TGTGCCAGCAGCCAAGAACGCGAAAACAATGAGCAGTTCTTC
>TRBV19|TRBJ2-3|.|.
CASSMGSGSTDTQYF
TGTGCCAGTAGTATGGGGAGTGGCAGCACAGATACGCAGTATTTT
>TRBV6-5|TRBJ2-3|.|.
CASSRGGGQYF
TGTGCCAGCAGTAGGGGGGGTGGGCAGTATTTT
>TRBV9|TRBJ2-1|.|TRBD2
CASSAGGSPFNEQFF
TGTGCCAGCAGTGCCGGGGGGTCCCCATTCAATGAGCAGTTCTTC
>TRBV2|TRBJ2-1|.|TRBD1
CASGGDRGQYNEQFF
TGTGCCAGCGGGGGGGACAGGGGGCAGTACAATGAGCAGTTCTTC
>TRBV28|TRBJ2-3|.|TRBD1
CASRSSPGQGRDTQYF
TGTGCCAGCAGGTCCAGCCCGGGACAGGGGAGGGATACGCAGTATTTT
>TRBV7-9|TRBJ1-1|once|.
CASSLTDTNTEAFF
TGTGCCAGCAGCTTAACAGATACGAACACTGAAGCTTTCTTT
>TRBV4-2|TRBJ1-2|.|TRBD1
CASRGQGGGGGRPNYGYTF
TGTGCCAGCAGGGGACAGGGGGGCGGAGGCGGTCGTCCTAACTATGGCTACACCTTC
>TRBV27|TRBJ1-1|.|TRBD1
CASSLFGQGAGWAEAFF
TGTGCCAGCAGTTTATTCGGGCAGGGGGCGGGGTGGGCTGAAGCTTTCTTT
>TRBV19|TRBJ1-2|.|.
CASRTRRAGTGYTF
TGTGCCAGTAGAACCAGGAGGGCAGGGACTGGCTACACCTTC
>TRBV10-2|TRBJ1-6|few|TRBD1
CASSEGYRDSNSPLHF
TGCGCCAGCAGTGAGGGCTACCGGGACAGTAATTCACCCCTCCACTTT
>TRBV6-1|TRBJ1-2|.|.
CASMRPVSGGGYTF
TGTGCCAGCATGAGACCGGTGTCGGGTGGTGGCTACACCTTC
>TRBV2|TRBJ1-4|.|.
CASSLPGNEKLFF
TGTGCCAGCAGCCTCCCCGGGAATGAAAAACTGTTTTTT
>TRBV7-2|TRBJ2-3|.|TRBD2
CASSLWREIWTDTQYF
TGTGCCAGCAGCTTATGGCGGGAGATATGGACAGATACGCAGTATTTT
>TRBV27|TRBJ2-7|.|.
CASSLTGNYEQYF
TGTGCCAGCAGTTTAACAGGGAACTACGAGCAGTACTTC
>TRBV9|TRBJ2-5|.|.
CASSLDPLQETQYF
TGTGCCAGCAGCCTAGACCCTCTACAAGAGACCCAGTACTTC
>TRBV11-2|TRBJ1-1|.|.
CASSLTAGRRDTEAFF
TGTGCCAGCAGTCTTACCGCGGGCAGGAGGGACACTGAAGCTTTCTTT
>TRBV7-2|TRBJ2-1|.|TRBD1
CASSSDRANEQFF
TGTGCCAGCAGCTCGGACAGGGCGAATGAGCAGTTCTTC
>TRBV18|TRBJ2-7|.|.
CASSPRDNYEQYF
TGTGCCAGCTCACCAAGGGACAACTACGAGCAGTACTTC
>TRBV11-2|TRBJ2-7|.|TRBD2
CASSFGASGSYEQYF
TGTGCCAGCAGCTTTGGTGCTAGCGGATCATACGAGCAGTACTTC